One and the same sample provided the 14 T cell receptor beta chains below, sequenced in a study of blood T cells in healthy people across ages. Alongside a J-beta primer mix, a sample-barcoded 5' primer served in a second PCR lasting roughly 6 to 12 cycles. TCRdb re-called the 5' RACE reads through MiXCR, storing one row per CDR3 protein. The sample shows roughly 1,500,000 distinct CDR3 sequences, about 32% of them seen only once. The specimen was blood. The source of these receptors is a woman aged 30 to 39 in good health.

This clonotype showed up just once. The chain combines TRBV5-1 with TRBJ1-2; TRBD1 matches 7 bases. J lost 2 bases, V lost 4 bases, and 5 bases had no gene match. Per germline, CDR1 SGHRS and CDR2 YFSETQ. The CDR3 loop spans 14 amino acids. The CDR3, as DNA: TGCGCCAGCAGCGTGGGACAGAAAAACTATGGCTACACCTTC. It yields the protein CASSVGQKNYGYTF.

The V and J genes are TRBV27 and TRBJ1-5; TRBD1 is a possible D gene (6 bases). CDR3 size: 15 residues. Germline V lookup: CDR1 MNHEY, CDR2 SMNVEV (reference sequence). The V end was cut by 6 bases, the J end by 0 bases, with 12 bases between. DNA for the CDR3: TGTGCCAGCAGACCAGGGACACTTAGCAATCAGCCCCAGCATTTT. Translating gives CASRPGTLSNQPQHF.

Only a few counts were recorded for this clonotype. The chain has TRBV6-5 and TRBJ2-5; no definite D call. V was shortened by 5 bases and J by 1 base, with 14 bases between the two germline ends. This CDR3 comprises 15 residues. Germline CDR1 reads MNHEY; CDR2 reads SVGAGI. The CDR3 DNA is TGTGCCAGCAGTGACCGGGCCGCTCCCCAAGAGACCCAGTACTTC. Translating it yields CASSDRAAPQETQYF.

Many counts were recorded for this clonotype. The J gene is TRBJ1-2, the V gene TRBV28; perhaps TRBD1 as D (6 bases). V lost 1 base and J 8 bases, leaving 8 bases between the germline ends. CDR3 size: 12 residues. Germline V gene sequence: CDR1 MDHEN, CDR2 SYDVKM. CDR3 region: CASSLSDRGYTF. In DNA form, the CDR3 reads TGTGCCAGCAGTTTATCTGACAGGGGCTACACCTTC.

This clonotype was observed a few times. This rearrangement joins TRBV6-5 to TRBJ2-1, with 16 bases lining up with TRBD2. The V gene end was trimmed by 1 base and the J gene end by 9 bases; junction bases not matched to a gene: 6. The CDR3 is 17 residues long. CDR1 is MNHEY, CDR2 SVGAGI, per germline. The CDR3 sequence: CASSYLGTSGGAVEQFF. The CDR3 DNA reads TGTGCCAGCAGTTACTTGGGGACTAGCGGGGGGGCAGTTGAGCAGTTCTTC.

This clonotype was seen only once. Given a much more abundant clone one base away, this may be a read error. The chain links TRBV29-1 to TRBJ1-2; TRBD1 matches at 7 bases. The V and J ends lost 8 bases and 4 bases, in that order; junction bases with no gene match: 10. In germline, CDR1 is SQVTM, CDR2 ANQGSEA. The CDR3 runs to 13 residues. The CDR3, as DNA: TGCAGCACGCTGGGACAGCGCTCCTATGGCTACACCTTC. Its protein product is CSTLGQRSYGYTF.

This rearrangement joins TRBV20-1 to TRBJ1-1; the D gene is possibly TRBD1 (5 bases). Trimming shortened V by 4 bases and J by 1 base, and 10 bases separated the two germline ends. This CDR3 has 13 amino acids. Germline CDR1 DFQATT, CDR2 SNEGSKA (reference sequence). CDR3 residues: CSAINRRNTEAFF. As DNA, the CDR3 is TGCAGTGCTATAAACAGGAGGAACACTGAAGCTTTCTTT.

The V and J genes are TRBV14 and TRBJ2-1; D ambiguous. The V end lost 2 bases, the J end lost 0 bases, and 11 bases lay between the germline ends. Germline values: CDR1 SGHDN, CDR2 FVKESK. The CDR3 length is 16 residues. CDR3 in amino acids: CASSQNPRYSYNEQFF. As DNA, the CDR3 is TGTGCCAGCAGCCAAAACCCTAGGTACTCCTACAATGAGCAGTTCTTC. The full variable domain, in which reference TRBV14 and TRBJ2-1 provide the parts outside the CDR3, is EAGVTQFPSHSVIEKGQTVTLRCDPISGHDNLYWYRRVMGKEIKFLLHFVKESKQDESGMPNNRFLAERTGGTYSTLKVQPAELEDSGVYFCASSQNPRYSYNEQFFGPGTRLTVL.

A few counts support this clonotype. The chain links TRBV4-2 to TRBJ1-2; the D gene is possibly TRBD1 (6 bases). V lost 3 bases and J lost 8, with 22 bases in between. The V gene's germline CDR1 is LGHNA and CDR2 YNFKEQ. The CDR3 loop spans 16 amino acids. CDR3: CASSQPGQWRLGGYTF. For the CDR3, the DNA is TGTGCCAGCAGCCAGCCCGGACAGTGGCGACTGGGGGGCTACACCTTC.

The rearrangement joins TRBV20-1 to TRBJ1-1; the D is unclear. Germline assignment: CDR1 DFQATT and CDR2 SNEGSKA (reference sequence). The CDR3 contains 15 residues. V lost 1 base and J lost 1, with 13 bases in between. In nucleotides, the CDR3 is TGCAGTGCTAGAGTCCCGCGGGTTTCGAACACTGAAGCTTTCTTT. Its translation is CSARVPRVSNTEAFF.

The chain combines TRBV28 with TRBJ1-5; D remains ambiguous. Germline CDR1 is MDHEN and CDR2 is SYDVKM. The CDR3 loop spans 18 amino acids. Trimming removed 2 bases at V and 0 bases at J, with 17 bases between. The chain's CDR3 is CASSLGQRAAHSNQPQHF. Written as DNA, the CDR3 is TGTGCCAGCAGTTTAGGCCAGAGGGCAGCGCATAGCAATCAGCCCCAGCATTTT.

The chain combines TRBV5-1 with TRBJ2-1; TRBD2 agrees at 15 bases. The J segment lost 8 bases and the V segment lost 3 bases, leaving 6 bases of the junction unmatched. This CDR3 is 16 amino acids long. Germline values: CDR1 SGHRS, CDR2 YFSETQ. CDR3 DNA sequence: TGCGCCAGCAGCTCGGGACTAGCGGGGGGCTGCGATGAGCAGTTCTTC. Its protein is CASSSGLAGGCDEQFF. Full variable domain (remainder filled in from reference TRBV5-1 and TRBJ2-1): KAGVTQTPRYLIKTRGQQVTLSCSPISGHRSVSWYQQTPGQGLQFLFEYFSETQRNKGNFPGRFSGRQFSNSRSEMNVSTLELGDSALYLCASSSGLAGGCDEQFFGPGTRLTVL.

This clonotype appeared a few times. The V call is TRBV9, the J call TRBJ2-5, with D perhaps TRBD1 or TRBD2 (5 bases each). The CDR3 is made up of 16 amino acids. The germline CDR1 and CDR2 sequences are SGDLS and YYNGEE. Deletions cut 0 bases from V and 4 bases from J, with 16 bases between. The DNA for the CDR3 is TGTGCCAGCAGCGTAGTCGGGGCTAGCCCGTTAGAGACCCAGTACTTC. Its protein is CASSVVGASPLETQYF.

The chain has TRBV2 and TRBJ2-1, with 7 bases that match TRBD2. This CDR3 is 13 amino acids long. Germline values: CDR1 SNHLY, CDR2 FYNNEI. Trimming removed 8 bases from V and 9 bases from J; junction bases left unmatched: 10. Written as DNA, the CDR3 is TGTGCCAGCGAATTAGCGGGTAATGGTGAGCAGTTCTTC. This codes for CASELAGNGEQFF.